This T cell receptor (beta chain) comes out of a study of T-cell reconstitution after alpha-beta-depleted transplantation in children. General observations from the study: There were reportedly several hundred expanded graft clones from which alpha-beta T cells came about two months after transplant. Some patients showed high day-60 TCRbeta diversity, which derived from surviving recipient T cells and thymic progenitors. Newly produced T cells mostly accounted for T-cell counts and diversity one year post-transplant.

Unique molecular identifiers were incorporated when the TCRbeta library was constructed. MiXCR was run by TCRdb on the PCR reads, yielding one entry per CDR3 protein. The data hold fewer than 150,000 distinct CDR3 sequences, with roughly 9% observed a single time. This clonotype has only a few counts. Its antigen remains unknown. The length of the CDR3 is 15 residues. The germline V gene has CDR1 KGHDR and CDR2 SFDVKD. V lost 5 bases, J lost 4 bases, and 7 bases stayed unmatched. The V gene is TRBV24-1, the J gene TRBJ1-5; TRBD1 agrees at 7 bases. The TCR comes from a girl less than two years old who had a stem cell transplant for combined immunodeficiency, so the T cells may come from the graft donor. The sample in question was PBMCs, mostly from graft donor cells, obtained 180 days after TCRalphabeta/CD19-depleted stem cell transplant. This CDR3 is CATSGSGTENQPQHF. The CDR3 DNA reads as TGTGCCACCAGTGGTTCCGGGACAGAGAATCAGCCCCAGCATTTT.